This record looks at one T cell receptor (beta chain) sequence and its context. No antigen is known for it. The sample's treatment: approximately nine-day PBMC culture with coronavirus spike peptide pools or control peptides (ViraFEST assay). The sample belongs to a study of vaccination and CD4 T cells after COVID-19. Across the study: The post-COVID sampling time was a median roughly 99 days after diagnosis, ranging from 35 to 161.

The Oncomine TCR Beta short-read assay sequenced DNA from cultured CD4+ T cells. A single record per CDR3 protein comes from TCRdb applying MiXCR to the PCR reads. The table has nearly 15,000 distinct CDR3 sequences, around 48% seen once. This CDR3 region has 17 residues. In germline, CDR1 is MNHEY, CDR2 SMNVEV (reference sequence). Trimming took 2 bases from V and 8 from J, leaving 24 bases between them. The genes are TRBV27 and TRBJ1-2; tentative D call: TRBD1 (5 bases). The receptor was derived from a human donor who had recovered from COVID-19. The sample taken for sequencing was CD4+ T cells from blood, cultured in vitro. CDR3 coding DNA: TGTGCCAGCAGTTTACGTCTCCCCAACCAAGGGGTACGGGGCTACACCTTC. Translation: CASSLRLPNQGVRGYTF.